One T cell receptor beta chain is described in this entry. Its antigen is as yet unknown. The data originate from a study of vaccination and CD4 T cells after COVID-19. Study information: Overlapping spike peptides served as the stimulus for the cells. These peptides came from SARS-CoV-2 and from the common cold coronaviruses HCoV-NL63, HCoV-OC43 and HCoV-229E. Control cultures, each given a CEFX pool, an HIV-1 Nef pool, or no peptide, were included.

Sequenced with the Oncomine TCR Beta short-read assay was DNA taken from cultured CD4+ T cells. CD4+ T cells were cultured, and genomic DNA was extracted from them. A single record per CDR3 protein comes from TCRdb applying MiXCR to the PCR reads. The sample lists around 10,000 distinct CDR3 sequences; 40% were seen once. Treatment noted: approximately nine-day PBMC culture with coronavirus spike peptide pools or control peptides (ViraFEST assay). Gathered ahead of the COVID-19 pandemic (2011-2018) were the CD4+ T cells of the unexposed donor. The V gene lost 7 bases and the J gene lost 0 bases, with 13 bases spanning the gap. From germline, CDR1 is LNHDA and CDR2 SQIVND (reference sequence). This CDR3 spans 15 amino acids.

J is TRBJ1-5 and V is TRBV19; D uncertain. Sequenced material: CD4+ T cells from blood, cultured in vitro. The sequence derives from a human donor in good health. The CDR3 DNA is TGTGCCAGTAAGGACGGCTCTCTTAGCAATCAGCCCCAGCATTTT. Translating it yields CASKDGSLSNQPQHF.